This T cell receptor (beta chain) was sequenced during a study of response to subunit inactivated influenza vaccine. Remarks on this clonotype: Its antigen is unknown.

One entry per CDR3 protein, called by TCRdb with MiXCR from the RT-PCR reads. This sample carries 500,000 to 750,000 distinct CDR3 sequences, about 15% of them seen once, and the ten largest clones take roughly 10%. Study observations and caveats: Only a handful of new T cells, the authors suggested, are recruited with each seasonal influenza vaccination.

Sample: PBMCs from blood, taken approximately 13 days after vaccination. The receptor was derived from a man aged 45 to 65 who received an inactivated influenza vaccine.

CDR3 sequence (DNA): TGTGCCAGCAGCCCGGCCGGGACTACAAGCACAGATACGCAGTATTTT. It specifies CASSPAGTTSTDTQYF. The chain is built from TRBV7-2 and TRBJ2-3; 7 bases match TRBD2. Germline values: CDR1 SGHTA, CDR2 FQGNSA. The junction had 8 bases not matched to a gene; V was cut back by 5 bases and J by 0 bases. The CDR3 consists of 16 residues.